One TCR beta chain is described in this entry. This CDR3 has 14 residues. The germline V gene has CDR1 MDHEN and CDR2 SYDVKM. V lost 4 bases and J lost 10; bases outside the gene matches: 9. This entry is derived from a study of CD8 T cells in Susac syndrome. Sequencing of TCR beta was performed on blood CD8+ T cells and on blood CD4+ T cells. Random-hexamer reverse transcription was applied to roughly 0.5 to 1 ug RNA. The immunoSEQ assay covered 54 Vbeta and 13 Jbeta segments for CDR3. TCRdb used MiXCR to reprocess the immunoSEQ multiplex PCR reads, holding one entry per CDR3 protein. This sample carries about 160,000 distinct CDR3 sequences, approximately 93% of them seen once, and the ten largest clones take about 0.1%.

The clonotype originates from a human donor with multiple sclerosis. The sequenced sample consisted of CD4+ T cells from PBMCs. The V gene is TRBV28, the J gene TRBJ1-5; 8 nucleotides agree with TRBD1. The CDR3: CASSSGQGDLPQHF. CDR3 sequence (DNA): TGTGCCAGCAGTTCCGGACAGGGTGATCTACCCCAGCATTTT.